These T cell receptor beta chains were read from a single sample in a study of graft-versus-host responses after intestinal transplantation. Profiled with immunoSEQ multiplex PCR; TCRdb holds only in-frame clones, not every one. The data show some 4,000 clones, roughly 80% seen once. The input for sequencing was ileum tissue, taken 9 days after transplant. These receptors all come from a human patient who received an intestinal transplant, so some T cells may come from the graft donor. Both conserved end residues are part of each CDR3. The D gene is left open where the match is weak. Where a row states a size, it is once, few, many or the class of an expanded clone; other rows omit it.

TRBV25-1	NA	few	TRBJ2-2	CASSESTLNTGELFF	TGTGCCAGCAGTGAGTCCACATTGAACACCGGGGAGCTGTTTTTT
TRBV11-2	NA	NA	TRBJ1-2	CASSFDGSYGYTF	TGTGCCAGCAGCTTCGACGGATCCTATGGCTACACCTTC
TRBV5-1	NA	NA	TRBJ2-7	CASSLFFQAVPLGYEQYF	TGCGCCAGCAGCTTGTTTTTCCAGGCCGTTCCACTGGGCTACGAGCAGTACTTC
TRBV10-3	NA	NA	TRBJ1-2	CAIRQGESNYGYTF	TGTGCCATCAGGCAGGGCGAATCTAACTATGGCTACACCTTC
TRBV11-2	NA	NA	TRBJ2-1	CASSFAGPGAFF	TGTGCCAGCAGCTTCGCCGGCCCGGGGGCATTCTTC
TRBV6-5	NA	NA	TRBJ2-7	CASSYPGTPGEQYF	TGTGCCAGCAGTTACCCGGGGACTCCGGGGGAGCAGTACTTC
TRBV15	NA	NA	TRBJ1-3	CATSRAGTEVYSGNTIYF	TGTGCCACCAGCAGAGCCGGGACGGAAGTCTACTCTGGAAACACCATATATTTT
TRBV6-1	NA	NA	TRBJ1-6	CAVRSSYNSPLHF	TGTGCCGTACGGAGCTCCTATAATTCACCCCTCCACTTT
TRBV11-2	TRBD2	NA	TRBJ2-3	CASSLGLAGDTQYF	TGTGCCAGCAGCTTAGGACTAGCGGGAGATACGCAGTATTTT
TRBV7-2	NA	few	TRBJ2-5	CASSLGTLRGETQYF	TGTGCCAGCAGCCTAGGAACTTTACGTGGGGAGACCCAGTACTTC
TRBV27	TRBD1	NA	TRBJ1-5	CASSFRGPLREQPQHF	TGTGCCAGCAGTTTTAGGGGGCCTCTTCGCGAGCAGCCCCAGCATTTT
TRBV7-8	NA	NA	TRBJ1-1	CASSLGYIFWTWAFF	TGTGCCAGCAGCTTAGGGTATATTTTCTGGACTTGGGCTTTCTTT
TRBV7-6	NA	once	TRBJ2-2	CASSLIFGRTPNTGELFF	TGTGCCAGCAGCTTAATATTTGGGCGGACACCGAACACCGGGGAGCTGTTTTTT
TRBV4-1	TRBD1	NA	TRBJ2-7	CASSLRQGPYEQYF	TGCGCCAGCAGCCTTAGACAGGGCCCCTACGAGCAGTACTTC
TRBV25-1	TRBD1	NA	TRBJ1-1	CASSDRIRGDTEAFF	TGTGCCAGCAGTGACAGGATCAGGGGGGACACTGAAGCTTTCTTT
TRBV18	TRBD1	NA	TRBJ2-2	CASSEGQVPTGELFF	TGTGCCAGCTCGGAGGGACAGGTGCCCACCGGGGAGCTGTTTTTT
TRBV27	TRBD1	NA	TRBJ1-2	CASIRNRDSSEFSAYTYGYTF	TGCGCCAGCATCCGAAACCGGGACAGCTCCGAGTTTTCCGCCTACACATATGGCTACACCTTC
TRBV9	TRBD2	once	TRBJ2-7	CASSPGLAGPYEQYF	TGTGCCAGCAGCCCAGGACTAGCGGGCCCCTACGAGCAGTACTTC
TRBV30	NA	NA	TRBJ2-7	CAWSVGGEQYF	TGTGCCTGGAGTGTAGGGGGCGAGCAGTACTTC
TRBV4-1	TRBD1	NA	TRBJ2-3	CASSQQDRESDTQYF	TGCGCCAGCAGCCAACAGGACAGGGAGTCAGATACGCAGTATTTT
TRBV19	TRBD2	NA	TRBJ2-3	CASSKSTSGGTDTQYF	TGTGCCAGTAGTAAGTCGACCTCGGGAGGGACAGATACGCAGTATTTT
TRBV10-3	TRBD1	once	TRBJ2-7	CAISLIGTGRTYEQYF	TGTGCCATCAGTTTAATAGGGACAGGGAGGACCTACGAGCAGTACTTC
TRBV6-7	NA	large	TRBJ2-7	CASSYRGSYEQYF	TGTGCCAGCAGTTACAGGGGCTCCTACGAGCAGTACTTC
TRBV7-9	NA	NA	TRBJ2-2	CASSLAVSGELFF	TGTGCCAGCAGCTTAGCGGTATCCGGGGAGCTGTTTTTT
TRBV27	NA	few	TRBJ1-2	CASSLQGGGYGYTF	TGTGCCAGCAGTTTGCAGGGTGGCGGCTATGGCTACACCTTC
TRBV25-1	NA	NA	TRBJ2-1	CASGEYRDNEQFF	TGTGCCAGCGGCGAATACAGGGACAATGAGCAGTTCTTC
TRBV10-3	TRBD1	NA	TRBJ2-3	CASTRDRGYLDTQYF	TGTGCCAGCACCCGGGACAGGGGGTATTTAGATACGCAGTATTTT
TRBV25-1	NA	NA	TRBJ2-3	CASSSGESTDTQYF	TGTGCCAGCAGCTCGGGGGAGAGCACAGATACGCAGTATTTT
TRBV5-8	NA	NA	TRBJ1-5	CASSLGVNQPQHF	TGTGCCAGCAGCTTGGGAGTAAATCAGCCCCAGCATTTT
TRBV5-4	NA	once	TRBJ1-1	CASSLFVGIDTEAFF	TGTGCCAGCAGCTTGTTCGTGGGGATCGACACTGAAGCTTTCTTT
TRBV7-9	NA	NA	TRBJ1-3	CASSLVSDSDFGNTIYF	TGTGCCAGCAGCTTAGTCTCGGACAGCGACTTTGGAAACACCATATATTTT
TRBV5-6	NA	NA	TRBJ2-5	CASSLEWAEKVQETQYF	TGTGCCAGCAGCTTAGAATGGGCAGAAAAAGTCCAAGAGACCCAGTACTTC
TRBV18	TRBD1	NA	TRBJ2-3	CASSPRTGGADTQYF	TGTGCCAGCTCACCACGGACAGGGGGCGCAGATACGCAGTATTTT
TRBV5-1	NA	once	TRBJ1-6	CASSLNGGLNSPLHF	TGCGCCAGCAGCTTGAATGGGGGGTTGAACTCACCCCTCCACTTT
TRBV5-1	NA	NA	TRBJ1-1	CASSLTLGGSAEAFF	TGCGCCAGCAGCTTGACCCTCGGCGGGAGCGCTGAAGCTTTCTTT
TRBV9	NA	few	TRBJ1-3	CASSPFQGSPGNTIYF	TGTGCCAGCAGCCCCTTTCAGGGTTCCCCTGGAAACACCATATATTTT
TRBV25-1	TRBD1	NA	TRBJ1-1	CASSGTGVPEAFF	TGTGCCAGCAGTGGGACAGGGGTACCTGAAGCTTTCTTT
TRBV5-1	NA	NA	TRBJ2-5	CASSLDFLDTFQETQYF	TGCGCCAGCAGCTTGGATTTCCTGGACACCTTCCAAGAGACCCAGTACTTC
TRBV30	NA	NA	TRBJ1-6	CAWSVRQSSPLHF	TGTGCCTGGAGTGTACGGCAGAGCTCACCCCTCCACTTT
TRBV7-3	NA	few	TRBJ2-1	CASSFYRDEQFF	TGTGCCAGCAGCTTTTACAGGGATGAGCAGTTCTTC
TRBV6-1	NA	NA	TRBJ1-4	CASRGRVPNEKLFF	TGTGCCAGCAGAGGCAGGGTACCCAATGAAAAACTGTTTTTT
TRBV30	NA	NA	TRBJ2-2	CAWNFRGTGELFF	TGTGCCTGGAATTTCAGAGGAACCGGGGAGCTGTTTTTT
TRBV27	NA	NA	TRBJ2-5	CASSFLHSVETQYF	TGTGCCAGCAGTTTCTTACATTCGGTGGAGACCCAGTACTTC
TRBV27	TRBD2	NA	TRBJ2-1	CATHPLLAGGLYNEQFF	TGTGCCACCCACCCACTACTAGCGGGAGGTCTCTACAATGAGCAGTTCTTC
TRBV6-6	NA	few	TRBJ1-2	CASSWDNNYGYTF	TGTGCCAGCAGTTGGGACAATAACTATGGCTACACCTTC
TRBV19	NA	NA	TRBJ1-5	CASSGQGGQPQHF	TGTGCCAGTAGTGGCCAGGGTGGTCAGCCCCAGCATTTT
TRBV6-5	NA	large	TRBJ2-2	CASSFSVTGELFF	TGTGCCAGCAGCTTCTCCGTCACCGGGGAGCTGTTTTTT
TRBV6-4	TRBD2	NA	TRBJ2-1	CASSETSGGAGDEQFF	TGTGCCAGCAGTGAGACTAGCGGGGGGGCTGGGGATGAGCAGTTCTTC
TRBV4-2	TRBD2	large	TRBJ2-1	CASSQMGEGINEQFF	TGTGCCAGCAGCCAAATGGGGGAGGGGATCAATGAGCAGTTCTTC
TRBV6-1	NA	NA	TRBJ1-6	CASGYGGTYNSPLHF	TGTGCCAGCGGATACGGGGGGACCTATAATTCACCCCTCCACTTT
TRBV6-1	NA	NA	TRBJ1-1	CASSRSREAFF	TGTGCCAGCAGTCGGAGCAGGGAAGCTTTCTTT
TRBV13	TRBD1	NA	TRBJ1-3	CASSLGQERPRNTIYF	TGTGCCAGCAGCTTGGGACAGGAGAGGCCTAGAAACACCATATATTTT
TRBV19	NA	NA	TRBJ2-7	CASNPWGTVEYF	TGTGCCAGTAACCCGTGGGGGACGGTGGAGTACTTC
TRBV25-1	TRBD1	NA	TRBJ1-1	CASSDKLRDRGTEAFF	TGTGCCAGCAGTGACAAACTCCGGGACAGGGGCACTGAAGCTTTCTTT
TRBV6-1	TRBD1	NA	TRBJ1-5	CASSERDREEERNQPQHF	TGTGCCAGCAGCGAACGGGACAGGGAGGAGGAACGCAATCAGCCCCAGCATTTT